A single sample gave rise to the 24 T cell receptor beta chains below, sequenced in a study of OX40 agonist ivuxolimab in advanced cancers. TCRdb's table, derived via immunoSEQ multiplex PCR, lists solely in-frame clones and lacks some. This sample has some 65,000 clones, with 80% to 90% found just once. This material consisted of CD4+ or CD8+ T cells sorted from blood, taken in a trial of the OX40 agonist ivuxolimab. Receptors originate from an adult with an advanced solid tumor such as melanoma, head and neck, liver or kidney cancer.

This clone was counted only a few times. This chain connects TRBV5-4 to TRBJ1-1; D unresolved. Trimming removed 2 bases at V and 1 base at J, with 6 bases between. Germline V gene data show CDR1 as SGHNT and CDR2 as YYREEE (reference sequence). The CDR3 is 13 residues long. CDR3 in amino acids: CASSLGWNTEAFF. The CDR3 DNA sequence: TGTGCCAGCAGCTTAGGGTGGAACACTGAAGCTTTCTTT.

The V call is TRBV11-2, the J call TRBJ2-5, with a possible D match to TRBD2 (5 bases). The germline V and J ends were trimmed by 7 bases and 2 bases, with 11 bases remaining between them. CDR1 is SGHAT, CDR2 FQNNGV, per germline. The CDR3 is 13 residues long. CDR3 sequence: CASTFEGQETQYF. In DNA form, the CDR3 reads TGTGCCAGCACGTTCGAGGGTCAAGAGACCCAGTACTTC.

The genes are TRBV18 and TRBJ2-6, with D possibly matching TRBD2 (5 bases). Trimming stripped 3 bases from V and 3 bases from J, with 18 bases between. The CDR3 is 18 residues long. CDR1 and CDR2 (germline): KGHSH, LQKENI. In nucleotides, the CDR3 is TGTGCCAGCTCACCTCGTCGGGGTCCTTGGGATGGGGCCAACGTCCTGACTTTC. Amino acid sequence: CASSPRRGPWDGANVLTF.

J is TRBJ1-1 and V is TRBV9; D is possibly TRBD1 (5 bases). CDR1 SGDLS and CDR2 YYNGEE come from the germline V gene. The CDR3 has 14 residues. V was cut by 0 bases and J by 4 bases, with 10 bases left in between. CDR3 bases: TGTGCCAGCAGCGTAGAGGGAAGGGGCACTGAAGCTTTCTTT. This encodes CASSVEGRGTEAFF.

The gene calls are TRBV19 and TRBJ1-3, with D perhaps TRBD1 (6 bases). CDR1 is LNHDA and CDR2 is SQIVND in the germline V gene (reference sequence). The CDR3 contains 16 residues. Trimming shortened V by 5 bases and J by 0 bases, and 14 bases separated the two germline ends. DNA of the CDR3: TGTGCCAGTAGTTTCGGACAGCCGAGCTCTGGAAACACCATATATTTT. Translated: CASSFGQPSSGNTIYF.

The rearrangement joins TRBV5-1 to TRBJ2-3; D ambiguous. This CDR3 contains 14 residues. Germline values: CDR1 SGHRS, CDR2 YFSETQ. The V end lost 0 bases, the J end lost 6 bases, and 11 bases lay between the germline ends. CDR3 in DNA: TGCGCCAGCAGCTTGGCTTTATACCCCGATACGCAGTATTTT. Its protein product is CASSLALYPDTQYF.

V gene TRBV5-5 combines with J gene TRBJ1-2; D may be TRBD1 (5 bases). The CDR3 has 12 amino acids. CDR1 and CDR2 from the germline V gene are SGHKS and YYEKEE (reference sequence). V lost 4 bases and J 6 bases, leaving 10 bases between the germline ends. The CDR3 reads CASSLAGDGYTF. The CDR3 DNA is TGTGCCAGCAGCCTTGCGGGGGATGGCTACACCTTC. Using reference TRBV5-5 and TRBJ1-2 for the parts outside the CDR3, the full variable domain is DAGVTQSPTHLIKTRGQQVTLRCSPISGHKSVSWYQQVLGQGPQFIFQYYEKEERGRGNFPDRFSARQFPNYSSELNVNALLLGDSALYLCASSLAGDGYTFGSGTRLTVV.

This chain uses TRBV7-9 with TRBJ1-6; 10 bases agree with TRBD1. Per the germline V gene, CDR1 is SEHNR and CDR2 is FQNEAQ (reference sequence). CDR3 size: 15 residues. Trimming at V came to 1 base and at J to 9 bases, leaving 3 bases not matched to a gene. This chain's CDR3 is CASSLGQGATSPLHF. The CDR3 bases are TGTGCCAGCAGCTTAGGACAGGGGGCGACTTCACCCCTCCACTTT.

This chain joins TRBV7-9 and TRBJ1-5; perhaps TRBD1 as D (5 bases). Germline loops: CDR1 SEHNR, CDR2 FQNEAQ (reference sequence). Trimming removed 1 base from V and 2 bases from J, with 6 bases in between. This CDR3 has 14 residues. The CDR3 protein is CASSLGDGNQPQHF. CDR3 nucleotides: TGTGCCAGCAGCTTAGGGGACGGCAATCAGCCCCAGCATTTT.

The chain is built from TRBV5-1 and TRBJ2-2; 10 nucleotides match TRBD1. This CDR3 region has 14 residues. Germline V gene data show CDR1 as SGHRS and CDR2 as YFSETQ. V shed 5 bases and J 3 bases; nucleotides not matched to a gene: 1. The CDR3 DNA sequence: TGCGCCAGCAGGACAGGGGGCGACACCGGGGAGCTGTTTTTT. It codes for CASRTGGDTGELFF.

V usage is TRBV29-1 and J usage is TRBJ2-7; 8 bases align to TRBD1. Trimming removed 4 bases from V and 3 bases from J; junction bases left unmatched: 8. The CDR3 sequence is 14 residues long. CDR1 SQVTM and CDR2 ANQGSEA come from the germline V gene. In DNA, the CDR3 is TGCAGCGTTGGCCTGGGACAGGCCTTCTACGAGCAGTACTTC. This sequence encodes CSVGLGQAFYEQYF.

The CDR3, as DNA: TGTGCCAGCGGCTATATTGTCAGCGAGCAGTACTTC. Encoded protein: CASGYIVSEQYF. The rearrangement links TRBV2 to TRBJ2-7, with D unclear. Trimming removed 8 bases from V and 6 bases from J, with 14 bases in between. Per the germline V gene, CDR1 is SNHLY and CDR2 is FYNNEI. CDR3 length: 12 amino acids. Filled out from reference TRBV2 and TRBJ2-7, the complete variable domain reads EPEVTQTPSHQVTQMGQEVILRCVPISNHLYFYWYRQILGQKVEFLVSFYNNEISEKSEIFDDQFSVERPDGSNFTLKIRSTKLEDSAMYFCASGYIVSEQYFGPGTRLTVT.

The gene calls are TRBV7-9 and TRBJ1-6, with TRBD1 matching over 7 bases. Germline V lookup: CDR1 SEHNR, CDR2 FQNEAQ (reference sequence). V lost 3 bases and J lost 7; bases outside the gene matches: 3. This CDR3 spans 14 amino acids. The CDR3 region is CASSLGQKNSPLHF. The CDR3 region has the DNA TGTGCCAGCAGCTTGGGACAGAAGAATTCACCCCTCCACTTT.

This chain joins TRBV5-1 and TRBJ2-6; TRBD1 matches 9 bases. Germline lookup yields CDR1 SGHRS and CDR2 YFSETQ. The CDR3 covers 17 residues. Germline trimming cut 4 bases from V and 0 bases from J; bases unmatched to any gene: 5. The CDR3 region has the DNA TGCGCCAGCAGCCCCGCGGACAGGGGCTCTGGGGCCAACGTCCTGACTTTC. This sequence encodes CASSPADRGSGANVLTF.

The chain couples TRBV6-5 to TRBJ2-7; D may be TRBD2 (5 bases). The CDR3 extends over 11 amino acids. Looked up from germline, CDR1 is MNHEY and CDR2 is SVGAGI. With 8 bases removed from V and 4 bases from J, the gap between germline ends came to 9 bases. CDR3 loop: CASRGIYEQYF. The CDR3 coding sequence is TGTGCCAGCCGAGGGATTTACGAGCAGTACTTC.

The chain links TRBV5-1 to TRBJ1-3; tentatively, D is TRBD1 (5 bases). V was cut by 0 bases and J by 0 bases, with 10 bases left in between. This CDR3 is built from 16 residues. Germline V gives CDR1 SGHRS, CDR2 YFSETQ. The CDR3 region is CASSLEQASSGNTIYF. CDR3 sequence (DNA): TGCGCCAGCAGCTTGGAACAGGCAAGCTCTGGAAACACCATATATTTT.

The chain uses TRBV29-1 and TRBJ1-2; D gene uncertain. This CDR3 has 13 residues. The germline gives CDR1 SQVTM, CDR2 ANQGSEA. V was cut by 3 bases and J by 0 bases, with 8 bases left in between. CDR3 nucleotide sequence: TGCAGCGTTGACGGGTACACTAACTATGGCTACACCTTC. Residues: CSVDGYTNYGYTF.

The rearrangement joins TRBV10-3 to TRBJ1-5; D is uncertain. V was pared by 10 bases and J by 0 bases, with 10 bases between. Germline CDR1 is ENHRY and CDR2 is SYGVKD. This CDR3 has 13 residues. The CDR3 spells CATIKDSNQPQHF. Here the CDR3 DNA reads TGTGCCACAATTAAGGATAGCAATCAGCCCCAGCATTTT.

The chain carries TRBV9 and TRBJ2-5; 9 nucleotides align to TRBD2. The V and J ends lost 2 bases and 4 bases, in that order; junction bases with no gene match: 3. Germline V gives CDR1 SGDLS, CDR2 YYNGEE. This CDR3 contains 14 residues. CDR3 DNA sequence: TGTGCCAGCAGCGTTGGGACTAGCCGAGAGACCCAGTACTTC. Amino acid sequence: CASSVGTSRETQYF.

The V gene is TRBV19, the J gene TRBJ2-6; D unclear. The CDR3 consists of 15 residues. Trimming cost V 3 bases and J 1 base, with 7 bases left between them. The germline CDR1 and CDR2 sequences are LNHDA and SQIVND (reference sequence). The CDR3 region is CASSMIESGANVLTF. CDR3 nucleotides: TGTGCCAGTAGTATGATTGAATCTGGGGCCAACGTCCTGACTTTC.

The chain recombines TRBV10-3 with TRBJ1-2; D possibly corresponds to TRBD1 (5 bases). The V end lost 6 bases, the J end lost 2 bases, and 10 bases lay between the germline ends. CDR3 size: 13 residues. Looked up from germline, CDR1 is ENHRY and CDR2 is SYGVKD. CDR3 in amino acids: CAISRDGNYGYTF. The CDR3, as DNA: TGTGCCATCAGCCGGGACGGAAACTATGGCTACACCTTC.

This CDR3 is CASSLRGAATGANVLTF. In DNA form, the CDR3 reads TGTGCCAGCAGTCTTAGGGGGGCAGCAACCGGGGCCAACGTCCTGACTTTC. The rearrangement uses TRBV7-8 and TRBJ2-6, with D tentatively TRBD1 or TRBD2 (6 bases each). In germline, CDR1 is SGHVS, CDR2 FQNEAQ. This CDR3 comprises 17 residues. Trimming pared 6 bases from V and 4 bases from J, leaving 19 bases between.

V is TRBV7-9 and J is TRBJ2-1, with 13 bases identical to TRBD2. The CDR3 has 16 amino acids. V gave up 1 base and J gave up 6 bases; unmatched junction bases: 3. The V gene's germline CDR1 is SEHNR and CDR2 FQNEAQ (reference sequence). The CDR3 sequence: CASSLGLAGGGNEQFF. DNA for the CDR3: TGTGCCAGCAGCTTAGGACTAGCGGGGGGCGGCAATGAGCAGTTCTTC.

The rearrangement uses TRBV10-1 and TRBJ1-5; D may be TRBD1 (5 bases). Looked up from germline, CDR1 is WNHNN and CDR2 is SYGVQD (reference sequence). This CDR3 contains 15 residues. Trimming took off 5 bases at V and 6 bases at J, with 17 bases between the two ends. CDR3 coding DNA: TGCGCCAGCAGTCGCCCGGGACGGGCAAGTCAGCCCCAGCATTTT. Its translation: CASSRPGRASQPQHF.